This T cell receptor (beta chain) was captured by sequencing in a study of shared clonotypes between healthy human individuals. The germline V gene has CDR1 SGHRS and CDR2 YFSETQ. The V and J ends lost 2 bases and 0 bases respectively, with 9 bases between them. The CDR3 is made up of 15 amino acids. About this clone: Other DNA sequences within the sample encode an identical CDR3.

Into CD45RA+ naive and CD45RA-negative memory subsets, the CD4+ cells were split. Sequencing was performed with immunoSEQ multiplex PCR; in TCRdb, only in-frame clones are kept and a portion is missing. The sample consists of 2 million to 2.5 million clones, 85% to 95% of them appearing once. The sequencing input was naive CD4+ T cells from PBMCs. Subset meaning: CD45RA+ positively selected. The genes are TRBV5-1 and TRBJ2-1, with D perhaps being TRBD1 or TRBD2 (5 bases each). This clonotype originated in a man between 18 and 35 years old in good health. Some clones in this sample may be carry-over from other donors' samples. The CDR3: CASSLEGNSYNEQFF. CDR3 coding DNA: TGCGCCAGCAGCTTAGAGGGGAACTCCTACAATGAGCAGTTCTTC.